A selection of T cell receptor beta chains follows, all from one sample in a study of blood T cell repertoires in COVID-19. Produced via immunoSEQ multiplex PCR; TCRdb's table is partial and in-frame only. This table has around 130,000 clones, around 84% appearing once. Sequencing was performed on peripheral blood. These receptors all come from a woman aged 80 or over with acute or convalescent COVID-19. CDR3s include the opening cysteine and the closing phenylalanine or tryptophan. A D gene is named only where the DNA matches it firmly. Rows give clone size only sometimes, using once, few, many, or a class for an expanded clone.

v_call	d_call	j_call	clone_size	cdr3_aa	cdr3_nt
TRBV10-1	-	TRBJ2-3	-	CASSESTEFGSTDTQYF	TGCGCCAGCAGTGAGTCGACTGAGTTCGGCTCCACAGATACGCAGTATTTT
TRBV4-3	-	TRBJ1-2	-	CASSQGNSRVYGYTF	TGCGCCAGCAGCCAAGGAAACAGTAGAGTCTATGGCTACACCTTC
TRBV21-1	-	TRBJ2-1	-	CASSQRSSPGQGDHEQFF	TGTGCCAGCAGCCAACGCTCAAGTCCGGGACAGGGGGACCATGAGCAGTTCTTC
TRBV4-3	-	TRBJ1-4	-	CASSQDRGIATNEKLFF	TGCGCCAGCAGCCAAGACAGGGGAATCGCAACTAATGAAAAACTGTTTTTT
TRBV4-1	-	TRBJ1-2	-	CASSQENLGTSGYTF	TGCGCCAGCAGCCAAGAAAACCTGGGGACTTCTGGCTACACCTTC
TRBV24-1	-	TRBJ1-4	-	CATSDSMESTNEKLFF	TGTGCCACCAGTGATTCGATGGAGTCAACTAATGAAAAACTGTTTTTT
TRBV6-6	-	TRBJ1-1	-	CASSSDIPNTEAFF	TGTGCCAGCAGTTCCGACATCCCGAACACTGAAGCTTTCTTT
TRBV10-2	TRBD2	TRBJ2-5	-	CASTHSGRAPGETQYF	TGCGCCAGCACCCACAGCGGGAGGGCCCCCGGGGAGACCCAGTACTTC
TRBV19	-	TRBJ1-1	-	CASSGPFGGAAVTEAFF	TGTGCCAGTAGTGGGCCTTTCGGGGGGGCTGCAGTCACTGAAGCTTTCTTT
TRBV5-8	TRBD2	TRBJ2-2	few	CASSLYSGSGTGELFF	TGTGCCAGCAGCTTGTATAGCGGGAGTGGTACCGGGGAGCTGTTTTTT
TRBV7-8	TRBD1	TRBJ1-5	-	CASSPDWDSSNQPQHF	TGTGCCAGCAGCCCCGACTGGGACAGTAGCAATCAGCCCCAGCATTTT
TRBV6-2/TRBV6-3	-	TRBJ1-5	-	CASSKSYRAGDQPQHF	TGTGCCAGCAGTAAATCTTACAGGGCGGGGGATCAGCCCCAGCATTTT
TRBV30	-	TRBJ1-2	-	CAWSVKGRRYGYTF	TGTGCCTGGAGTGTAAAGGGTAGGAGGTATGGCTACACCTTC
TRBV5-1	-	TRBJ2-5	-	CASSFTRRNQETQYF	TGCGCCAGCAGCTTCACTAGGAGAAACCAAGAGACCCAGTACTTC
TRBV30	-	TRBJ1-1	-	CAWNQGGGRTAFF	TGTGCCTGGAATCAAGGGGGGGGGCGAACAGCTTTCTTT
TRBV14	-	TRBJ2-6	once	CASSQTGRSWSSGANVLTF	TGTGCCAGCAGCCAAACGGGTCGGAGTTGGAGCTCTGGGGCCAACGTCCTGACTTTC
TRBV5-1	TRBD1	TRBJ1-1	few	CASSLLNLGGGTEAFF	TGCGCCAGCAGCTTGCTTAACTTAGGGGGCGGTACTGAAGCTTTCTTT
TRBV3-1/TRBV3-2	TRBD1	TRBJ1-1	-	CASRQQGADTEAFF	TGTGCCAGCAGACAACAGGGGGCTGACACTGAAGCTTTCTTT
TRBV29-1	-	TRBJ1-2	-	CSGGGGEGYTF	TGCAGCGGAGGAGGGGGGGAAGGCTACACCTTC
TRBV5-1	-	TRBJ2-6	-	CASSHTSGYSGANVLTF	TGCGCCAGCAGCCATACCTCAGGGTATTCTGGGGCCAACGTCCTGACTTTC
TRBV15	-	TRBJ1-5	-	CATSSSPGTHSNQPQHF	TGTGCCACCAGCAGCTCTCCCGGGACACACAGCAATCAGCCCCAGCATTTT
TRBV10-2	TRBD1	TRBJ2-7	-	CASRAGQGLAYEQYF	TGCGCCAGCAGAGCCGGACAGGGATTGGCCTACGAGCAGTACTTC
TRBV21-1	-	TRBJ1-6	-	CASSRASSYNSPLHF	TGTGCCAGCAGCAGGGCCAGCTCCTATAATTCACCCCTCCACTTT
TRBV5-1	TRBD1	TRBJ2-7	-	CASSPYRGNEQYF	TGCGCCAGCAGCCCATACAGGGGTAACGAGCAGTACTTC
TRBV3-1/TRBV3-2	-	TRBJ1-1	-	CASSQDSSGTFPKDTEAFF	TGTGCCAGCAGCCAAGATTCCTCCGGGACATTTCCTAAGGACACTGAAGCTTTCTTT
TRBV5-6	TRBD2	TRBJ2-3	-	CASSLGAAGGGYTQYF	TGTGCCAGCAGCTTGGGGGCTGCGGGGGGCGGGTATACGCAGTATTTT
TRBV7-8	-	TRBJ2-1	many	CASSLGPPHLYYNEQFF	TGTGCCAGCAGCTTAGGGCCCCCGCACCTTTATTACAATGAGCAGTTCTTC
TRBV5-1	TRBD1	TRBJ1-2	-	CASSSPGQGDYGYTF	TGCGCCAGCAGCTCGCCCGGACAGGGGGATTATGGCTACACCTTC
TRBV27	TRBD2	TRBJ2-1	few	CASIPFSGFYNEQFF	TGTGCCAGCATCCCCTTTAGCGGGTTCTACAATGAGCAGTTCTTC
TRBV5-1	-	TRBJ2-2	-	CASSLLQGNTGELFF	TGCGCCAGCAGCTTGCTACAGGGAAACACCGGGGAGCTGTTTTTT
TRBV5-6	TRBD2	TRBJ2-4	-	CASSPGTSGSIQYF	TGTGCCAGCAGCCCCGGGACTAGCGGATCGATTCAGTACTTC
TRBV21-1	-	TRBJ1-2	-	CASSKGRVGYGYTF	TGTGCCAGCAGCAAGGGCAGGGTGGGCTATGGCTACACCTTC
TRBV28	TRBD1	TRBJ1-4	-	CASSPPGTVPEKLFF	TGTGCCAGCAGTCCACCCGGGACAGTGCCCGAAAAACTGTTTTTT
TRBV7-9	-	TRBJ2-5	once	CASSFISFGGPRTKETQYF	TGTGCCAGCAGCTTTATCTCGTTCGGGGGGCCAAGGACTAAAGAGACCCAGTACTTC
TRBV9	TRBD1	TRBJ1-2	-	CASSPGTGAPNYGYTF	TGTGCCAGCAGCCCAGGGACAGGGGCGCCTAACTATGGCTACACCTTC
TRBV6-2/TRBV6-3	TRBD1	TRBJ1-4	-	CASSRQGANEKLFF	TGTGCCAGCAGCCGACAGGGAGCTAATGAAAAACTGTTTTTT
TRBV4-3	TRBD2	TRBJ2-7	-	CASSQEASGPYEQYF	TGCGCCAGCAGCCAAGAGGCTAGCGGCCCCTACGAGCAGTACTTC
TRBV21-1	-	TRBJ1-5	-	CASRGQSYSNQPQHF	TGTGCCAGCAGGGGACAGTCGTATAGCAATCAGCCCCAGCATTTT
TRBV7-2	-	TRBJ2-3	-	CASSTYTDTQYF	TGTGCCAGCAGCACCTACACAGATACGCAGTATTTT
TRBV10-2	-	TRBJ2-3	-	CASSESRLGPMDTQYF	TGCGCCAGCAGTGAGTCTCGACTAGGGCCCATGGATACGCAGTATTTT
TRBV19	-	TRBJ1-5	-	CASSISGGYSNQPQHF	TGTGCCAGTAGTATTAGCGGGGGGTATAGCAATCAGCCCCAGCATTTT
TRBV7-2	-	TRBJ2-2	-	CASQGLTNTGELFF	TGTGCCAGCCAGGGGCTAACGAACACCGGGGAGCTGTTTTTT
TRBV11-2	-	TRBJ1-1	-	CASSSQQANTEAFF	TGTGCCAGCAGCTCGCAACAGGCCAACACTGAAGCTTTCTTT
TRBV6-6	-	TRBJ2-7	-	CASSSRGRGEQYF	TGTGCCAGCAGCAGCCGGGGCAGGGGCGAGCAGTACTTC
TRBV7-9	TRBD2	TRBJ2-4	few	CASSPGGSKNIQYF	TGTGCCAGCAGCCCCGGGGGGAGCAAAAACATTCAGTACTTC
TRBV29-1	TRBD1	TRBJ2-5	-	CSVEGQGFRETQYF	TGCAGCGTTGAAGGACAGGGTTTTCGAGAGACCCAGTACTTC
TRBV5-6	-	TRBJ2-5	-	CASSRVARGPGETQYF	TGTGCCAGCAGCCGGGTCGCCAGGGGTCCGGGAGAGACCCAGTACTTC